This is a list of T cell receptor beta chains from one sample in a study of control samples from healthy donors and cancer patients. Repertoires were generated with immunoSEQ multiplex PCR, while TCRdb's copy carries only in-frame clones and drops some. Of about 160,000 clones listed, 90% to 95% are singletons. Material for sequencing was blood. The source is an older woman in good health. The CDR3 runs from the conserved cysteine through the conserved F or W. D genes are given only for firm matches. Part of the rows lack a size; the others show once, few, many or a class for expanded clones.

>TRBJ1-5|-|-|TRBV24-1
TGTGCCACCAGGGGTGGCAGCAATCAGCCCCAGCATTTT
CATRGGSNQPQHF
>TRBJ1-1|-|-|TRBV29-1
TGCAGCGTTGAAGTGTTCGGGACTGAAGCTTTCTTT
CSVEVFGTEAFF
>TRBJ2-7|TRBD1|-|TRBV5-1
TGCGCCAGCAGCTTGGGTCCCCCCCGACAGGGAGAACTCTCCTACGAGCAGTACTTC
CASSLGPPRQGELSYEQYF
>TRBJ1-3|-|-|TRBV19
TGTGCCAGTAGTATAGAGGACCGCTCTGGAAACACCATATATTTT
CASSIEDRSGNTIYF
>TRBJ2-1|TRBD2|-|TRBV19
TGTGCCAGTAGTGATCCGGGACTAGCCGCATCCTACAATGAGCAGTTCTTC
CASSDPGLAASYNEQFF
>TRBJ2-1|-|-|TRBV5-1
TGCGCCAGCAGCTCGTCGAGCTTAGAGCAGTTCTTC
CASSSSSLEQFF
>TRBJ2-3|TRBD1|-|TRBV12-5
TGTGCTAGTGGTTTTTCAACCTCGACAGGGGAGACAGATACGCAGTATTTT
CASGFSTSTGETDTQYF
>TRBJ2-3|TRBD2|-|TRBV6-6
TGTGCCAGCAGTTACCAGCGGGGGGGACCCACAGATACGCAGTATTTT
CASSYQRGGPTDTQYF
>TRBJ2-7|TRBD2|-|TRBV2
TGTGCCAGCAGGAGCGGGGGGACGAACGAGCAGTACTTC
CASRSGGTNEQYF
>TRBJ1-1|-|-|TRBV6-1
TGTGCCAGCAGTGAATATGCAGGGTGGGGAAACACTGAAGCTTTCTTT
CASSEYAGWGNTEAFF
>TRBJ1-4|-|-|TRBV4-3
TGCGCCAGCAGCCAAGAACCCAATGGCGCTTCAAAACTGTTTTTT
CASSQEPNGASKLFF
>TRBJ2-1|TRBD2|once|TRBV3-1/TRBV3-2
TGTGCCAGCAGCCAAGTCTTGGGCGGGGGAACCTACAATGAGCAGTTCTTC
CASSQVLGGGTYNEQFF
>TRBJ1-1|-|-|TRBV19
TGTGCCAGTAGTAAGACGGCAGAAACTTTGAACACTGAAGCTTTCTTT
CASSKTAETLNTEAFF
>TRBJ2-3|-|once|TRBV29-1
TGCAGCGTTGAAATAGGAACAGATACGCAGTATTTT
CSVEIGTDTQYF
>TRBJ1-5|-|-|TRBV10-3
TGTGCCATCAGTGAGCAACGATATCAGCCCCAGCATTTT
CAISEQRYQPQHF
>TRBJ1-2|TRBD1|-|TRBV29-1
TGCAGCGTTGAATTCCTGGACAGGGGGGGCTATGGCTACACCTTC
CSVEFLDRGGYGYTF
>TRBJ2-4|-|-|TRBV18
TGTGCCAGCTCACCACCCGCCATAAACATTCAGTACTTC
CASSPPAINIQYF
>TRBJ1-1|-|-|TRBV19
TGTGCCAGTAGTAACAGGGATATGAACACTGAAGCTTTCTTT
CASSNRDMNTEAFF
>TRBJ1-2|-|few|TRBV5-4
TGTGCCAGCAGCTTACCTACGATCTATGGCTACACCTTC
CASSLPTIYGYTF
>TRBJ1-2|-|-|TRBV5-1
TGCGCCAGCAGCTTGGCCGGGCCAACGCAGCATAACTATGGCTACACCTTC
CASSLAGPTQHNYGYTF
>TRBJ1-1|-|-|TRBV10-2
TGCGCCAGCACCCCTCGGGGGGCAGGCACTGAAGCTTTCTTT
CASTPRGAGTEAFF
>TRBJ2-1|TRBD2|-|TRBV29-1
TGCAGCGTTGACGGGACTAGCGGGCCGAACAATGAGCAGTTCTTC
CSVDGTSGPNNEQFF
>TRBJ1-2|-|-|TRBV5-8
TGTGCCAGCAGACTGGGGTCTTCAGGCTACACCTTC
CASRLGSSGYTF
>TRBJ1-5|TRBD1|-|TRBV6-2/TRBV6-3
TGTGCCAGCAGTCAAGGGAGGACAGGCGGGAGCAATCAGCCCCAGCATTTT
CASSQGRTGGSNQPQHF
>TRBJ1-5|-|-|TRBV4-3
TGCGCCAGCAGCCAAGCGTTCGGGGATCGGCAGCCCCAGCATTTT
CASSQAFGDRQPQHF
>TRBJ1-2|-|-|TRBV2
TGTGCCAGCAGGGCTGCTCCAGGGAGAACTAACTATGGCTACACCTTC
CASRAAPGRTNYGYTF
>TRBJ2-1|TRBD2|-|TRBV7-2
TGTGCCAGCAGCTTGACTAGCGGACTATACAATGAGCAGTTCTTC
CASSLTSGLYNEQFF
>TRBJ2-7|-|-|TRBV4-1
TGCGCCAGCAGCCTCGACGGGACGGGAGCCTACGAGCAGTACTTC
CASSLDGTGAYEQYF
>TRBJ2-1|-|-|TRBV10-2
TGCGCCAGCAGTGAGTCGAAGGGGTCGGGGGAGCAGTTCTTC
CASSESKGSGEQFF
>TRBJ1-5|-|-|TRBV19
TGTGCCAGTATAAGGAGGGAGGGTCAGCCCCAGCATTTT
CASIRREGQPQHF
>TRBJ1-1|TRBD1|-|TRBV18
TGTGCCAGCCTGACAGGGCCGGAGACTGAAGCTTTCTTT
CASLTGPETEAFF
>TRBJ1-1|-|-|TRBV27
TGTGCCAGCAGTTTATTGAACCGAGGGACTGAAGCTTTCTTT
CASSLLNRGTEAFF
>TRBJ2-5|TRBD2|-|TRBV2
TGTGCCAGCAGCGACAGACTAGCGGGGGACAGGGAGACCCAGTACTTC
CASSDRLAGDRETQYF
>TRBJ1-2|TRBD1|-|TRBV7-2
TGTGCCAGCAGCTTAGCAGGGGGCAAGGGGTATGGCTACACCTTC
CASSLAGGKGYGYTF
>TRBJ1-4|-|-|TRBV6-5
TGTGCCAGCAGTTGGAGGGTTGGTGAAAAACTGTTTTTT
CASSWRVGEKLFF
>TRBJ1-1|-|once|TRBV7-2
TGTGCCAGCAGCCTTTCAGGGGACACTGAAGCTTTCTTT
CASSLSGDTEAFF
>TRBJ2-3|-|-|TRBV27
TGTGCCAGCAGTCCCGCAATGTTAGATACGCAGTATTTT
CASSPAMLDTQYF
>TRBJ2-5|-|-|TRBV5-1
TGCGCCAGCAGCTTGACAGGGTGGGACCCGGAGACCCAGTACTTC
CASSLTGWDPETQYF
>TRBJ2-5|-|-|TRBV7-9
TGTGCCAGCAGCCCATCTTGGGGCCTTCGGGAAGAGACCCAGTACTTC
CASSPSWGLREETQYF
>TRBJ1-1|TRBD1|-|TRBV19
TGTGCCAGTAGTGCCGCGAACAGGGGGCGAGGAACTGAAGCTTTCTTT
CASSAANRGRGTEAFF
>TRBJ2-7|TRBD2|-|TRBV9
TGTGCCAGCAGCGTTTACGGGGGGGAGCAGTACTTC
CASSVYGGEQYF
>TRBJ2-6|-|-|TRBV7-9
TGTGCCAGCATTCAGAACTCTGGGGCCAACGTCCTGACTTTC
CASIQNSGANVLTF
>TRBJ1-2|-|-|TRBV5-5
TGTGCCAGCAGCTTGGCCGTGGGTGGGAATAACTATGGCTACACCTTC
CASSLAVGGNNYGYTF
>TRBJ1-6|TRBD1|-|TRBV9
TGTGCCAGCAGCGCAACCGGGACAGGGCAATCACCCCTCCACTTT
CASSATGTGQSPLHF
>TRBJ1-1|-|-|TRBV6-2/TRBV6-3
TGTGCCAGCAGCCCGCGGCCCCAGAACACTGAAGCTTTCTTT
CASSPRPQNTEAFF
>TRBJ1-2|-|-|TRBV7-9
TGTGCCAGCAGCGTGGCGGCAGGGGAGGGCTACACCTTC
CASSVAAGEGYTF
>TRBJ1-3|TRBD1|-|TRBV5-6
TGTGCCAGCAGCTGGACAGGGGAAAACACCATATATTTT
CASSWTGENTIYF
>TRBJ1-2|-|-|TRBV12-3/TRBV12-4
TGTGCCAGCAGTTTAGGGTTAGCGGATGGCTACACCTTC
CASSLGLADGYTF
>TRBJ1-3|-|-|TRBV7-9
TGTGCCAGCAGCTTGGCCCCCTTTGGTGTCGCTGGAAACACCATATATTTT
CASSLAPFGVAGNTIYF